The 4 T cell receptor beta chains given below trace back to one sample, sequenced in a study of glioma-infiltrating T cells. Using RNA template, CDR3s of TCR alpha and beta were amplified with iRepertoire arm-PCR. TCRdb processed the multiplex PCR reads anew with MiXCR; each CDR3 protein has one entry. The sample shows around 170,000 distinct CDR3 sequences, about 40% of them seen only once. The sample consisted of glioma tissue, nonneoplastic brain tissue, or PBMCs (not recorded which). The receptors were gathered from a human donor with low-grade glioma or glioblastoma, undergoing nonglioma brain surgery, or in good health (not recorded which).

A remark on this clonotype: This clone may be a read error of a much larger clone one base away. The chain employs TRBV19 and TRBJ1-5, with D possibly TRBD1 on 5 matching bases. Germline-derived CDR1 and CDR2 are LNHDA and SQIVND (reference sequence). CDR3 length equals 14 residues. Here the CDR3 reads CASSMAGSNEPQHF. CDR3 DNA sequence: TGTGCCAGTAGTATGGCAGGGAGCAATGAGCCCCAGCATTTT.

Details on this clonotype: No conserved phenylalanine or tryptophan ends this CDR3, so it is likely a read error. This chain joins TRBV6-2 or TRBV6-3 and TRBJ2-1; 8 bases line up with TRBD1. J was trimmed by 7 bases and V by 6 bases; bases with no gene match: 8. This CDR3 has 14 amino acids. The germline gives CDR1 MNHEY, CDR2 SVGEGT. The CDR3 region has the DNA TGTGCCAGCAGCAGGGGGCTAGGGGGAAATGAGCAGTTCCTC. Translation gives CASSRGLGGNEQFL.

This clonotype was observed many times. The chain is built from TRBV28 and TRBJ2-3, with 9 bases aligning to TRBD2. V dropped 7 bases and J dropped 2; count of bases not matched to a gene: 1. The CDR3 is made up of 13 amino acids. CDR1 and CDR2 (germline): MDHEN, SYDVKM. CDR3 nucleotides: TGTGCCAGCATAGCGGGGGCCACAGATACGCAGTATTTT. This gives the protein CASIAGATDTQYF.

This clonotype was counted at least ten times. The V gene is TRBV7-9, the J gene TRBJ2-7, with D perhaps TRBD2 (6 bases). The length of the CDR3 is 13 residues. V was clipped by 5 bases and J by 7 bases, with 15 bases between them. Germline CDR1 reads SEHNR; CDR2 reads FQNEAQ (reference sequence). The CDR3 reads CASSPRMEGEQYF. DNA of the CDR3: TGTGCCAGCAGCCCGAGGATGGAGGGGGAGCAGTACTTC.